This T cell receptor (beta chain) appears in the sequencing data of a study of metastatic and nonmetastatic thyroid tumors. TCRdb reprocessed the PCR reads using MiXCR. The sample lists 25,000 to 30,000 clones; over 20% were seen once. This clone turned up a few times. A read error may account for a junction end that differs from germline. The same CDR3 arises from other DNA sequences in this sample as well. Until they underwent thyroid surgery, no patient had received any treatment. Germline CDR1 and CDR2: SNHLY and FYNNEI. The CDR3 runs 15 residues. The source of this sequence is a female donor with papillary thyroid cancer or a benign thyroid nodule (not recorded which). Some clones in this sample may be carry-over from other donors' samples. The sample comprised blood. The rearrangement joins TRBV2 to TRBJ2-1, with D unresolved. This CDR3 reads CASSADTPFYNGQFF. In DNA form, the CDR3 reads TGTGCCAGCAGTGCCGACACCCCATTCTACAATGGGCAGTTCTTC.